These T cell receptor beta chains were read from a single sample in a study of blood T cells in healthy people across ages. TCRdb reprocessed the 5' RACE reads via MiXCR and lists one record per CDR3 protein. The profile shows 590,000 or so distinct CDR3 sequences, about 30% of them singletons. Sequencing was done on a sample of blood. These receptors all stem from a woman older than 75 in good health. Each CDR3 is given with its conserved first and last residue. Each record gives: CDR3 DNA, CDR3 protein, J gene, V gene, D gene, clone size, CDR3 length. D genes are given only for firm matches. Not every row has a clone size; where given, it reads once, few, many or a size class.

CDR3 DNA: TGCAGTGCTAGAGGGACAGTAAACTATGGCTACACCTTC
CDR3 protein: CSARGTVNYGYTF
J gene: TRBJ1-2
V gene: TRBV20-1
D gene: .
clone size: .
CDR3 length: 13

CDR3 DNA: TGCAGCGTTGAATTGGGCACCGGGGGGACCAAAGAGACCCAGTACTTC
CDR3 protein: CSVELGTGGTKETQYF
J gene: TRBJ2-5
V gene: TRBV29-1
D gene: TRBD2
clone size: once
CDR3 length: 16

CDR3 DNA: TGTGCCAGCAGCCAGGGACTAGCGGAACAAGAGACCCAGTACTTC
CDR3 protein: CASSQGLAEQETQYF
J gene: TRBJ2-5
V gene: TRBV11-3
D gene: TRBD2
clone size: few
CDR3 length: 15

CDR3 DNA: TGTGCCAGCAGCCCTTCGGACAGGGGTGAGCAGTACTTC
CDR3 protein: CASSPSDRGEQYF
J gene: TRBJ2-7
V gene: TRBV11-2
D gene: TRBD1
clone size: many
CDR3 length: 13

CDR3 DNA: TGTGCCATCAGTGAGTTGGGCAACAGGGGCTACTCCGAGCAGTACTTC
CDR3 protein: CAISELGNRGYSEQYF
J gene: TRBJ2-7
V gene: TRBV10-3
D gene: TRBD1
clone size: many
CDR3 length: 16

CDR3 DNA: TGCGCCAGCAGCTTGGTCCCCTCATCGGCCGTGAACACCGGGGAGCTGTTTTTT
CDR3 protein: CASSLVPSSAVNTGELFF
J gene: TRBJ2-2
V gene: TRBV5-1
D gene: .
clone size: few
CDR3 length: 18

CDR3 DNA: TGTGCCAGCAGCGTCCAGCTAGCGTCCACCGGGGAGCTGTTTTTT
CDR3 protein: CASSVQLASTGELFF
J gene: TRBJ2-2
V gene: TRBV7-2
D gene: .
clone size: .
CDR3 length: 15

CDR3 DNA: TGTGCCAGCGGTTACAGGGGGAGTTACGAGCAGTACTTC
CDR3 protein: CASGYRGSYEQYF
J gene: TRBJ2-7
V gene: TRBV28
D gene: TRBD1
clone size: .
CDR3 length: 13

CDR3 DNA: TGTGCCAGCAGCCACCGGGCCCTGAACACTGAAGCTTTCTTT
CDR3 protein: CASSHRALNTEAFF
J gene: TRBJ1-1
V gene: TRBV7-9
D gene: .
clone size: few
CDR3 length: 14

CDR3 DNA: TGTGCCAGCAGCACGACCCCTCCCGGGGTGTTACTTAGCAATCAGCCCCAGCATTTT
CDR3 protein: CASSTTPPGVLLSNQPQHF
J gene: TRBJ1-5
V gene: TRBV6-2/TRBV6-3
D gene: .
clone size: .
CDR3 length: 19

CDR3 DNA: TGTGCCAGCAGCGAGACAGGGGCGTCCTACGAGCAGTACTTC
CDR3 protein: CASSETGASYEQYF
J gene: TRBJ2-7
V gene: TRBV5-6
D gene: TRBD1
clone size: .
CDR3 length: 14

CDR3 DNA: TGCAGTGCTAGGAGTGCCCGCGGCACAAATACGCAGTATTTT
CDR3 protein: CSARSARGTNTQYF
J gene: TRBJ2-3
V gene: TRBV20-1
D gene: .
clone size: .
CDR3 length: 14

CDR3 DNA: TGTGCCTGGAGTCGTGCTAGCCTCTCCTATAATTCACCCCTCCACTTT
CDR3 protein: CAWSRASLSYNSPLHF
J gene: TRBJ1-6
V gene: TRBV30
D gene: .
clone size: many
CDR3 length: 16

CDR3 DNA: TGCGCCAGCAGGCTGAGGGGGTCGGCCTCTTCCGATGAGCAGTTCTTC
CDR3 protein: CASRLRGSASSDEQFF
J gene: TRBJ2-1
V gene: TRBV5-1
D gene: .
clone size: many
CDR3 length: 16

CDR3 DNA: TGTGCCAGCAGCTTACGACAGGGCGGTAGCGAGCAGTACTTC
CDR3 protein: CASSLRQGGSEQYF
J gene: TRBJ2-7
V gene: TRBV9
D gene: TRBD1
clone size: many
CDR3 length: 14

CDR3 DNA: TGTGCCAGCAGTTTGGTCTCCCCAGATACGCAGTATTTT
CDR3 protein: CASSLVSPDTQYF
J gene: TRBJ2-3
V gene: TRBV12-3/TRBV12-4
D gene: .
clone size: many
CDR3 length: 13

CDR3 DNA: TGTGCCTGCCGTAAAGGGACTTTTGGGGCCAACGTCCTGACTTTC
CDR3 protein: CACRKGTFGANVLTF
J gene: TRBJ2-6
V gene: TRBV30
D gene: .
clone size: few
CDR3 length: 15

CDR3 DNA: TGCGCCAGCCAAGAAGCGGGGGAAGTCCAAGAGACCCAGTACTTC
CDR3 protein: CASQEAGEVQETQYF
J gene: TRBJ2-5
V gene: TRBV5-1
D gene: TRBD2
clone size: many
CDR3 length: 15

CDR3 DNA: TGCGCCAGCAGCGCGTCTCAGGAGACCCAGTACTTC
CDR3 protein: CASSASQETQYF
J gene: TRBJ2-5
V gene: TRBV5-1
D gene: .
clone size: many
CDR3 length: 12

CDR3 DNA: TGTGCCAGCAGTTTTTCGGGGTCTGTGATTGGCTCTAGCGGGTACCACTCCGAGCAGTACTTC
CDR3 protein: CASSFSGSVIGSSGYHSEQYF
J gene: TRBJ2-7
V gene: TRBV12-3/TRBV12-4
D gene: TRBD2
clone size: many
CDR3 length: 21

CDR3 DNA: TGTGCCAGCAGTTACTGGGAGGGTCGGGGCACTGAAGCTTTCTTT
CDR3 protein: CASSYWEGRGTEAFF
J gene: TRBJ1-1
V gene: TRBV6-5
D gene: .
clone size: .
CDR3 length: 15

CDR3 DNA: TGCAGTGCTCTCAGTCCAAAACGACTAGCCGAAAGCTCCTACGAGCAGTACTTC
CDR3 protein: CSALSPKRLAESSYEQYF
J gene: TRBJ2-7
V gene: TRBV20-1
D gene: TRBD2
clone size: many
CDR3 length: 18

CDR3 DNA: TGTGCCAGCAGAGGACAGGTTGATACGCAGTATTTT
CDR3 protein: CASRGQVDTQYF
J gene: TRBJ2-3
V gene: TRBV2
D gene: TRBD1
clone size: many
CDR3 length: 12

CDR3 DNA: TGCAGCGTTGAAAGGTGGGGCCAATCCTACAATGAGCAGTTCTTC
CDR3 protein: CSVERWGQSYNEQFF
J gene: TRBJ2-1
V gene: TRBV29-1
D gene: .
clone size: many
CDR3 length: 15

CDR3 DNA: TGCAGTGCCAGGGACAGTAGGTTGTCCAACGTCCTGACTTTC
CDR3 protein: CSARDSRLSNVLTF
J gene: TRBJ2-6
V gene: TRBV20-1
D gene: TRBD1
clone size: .
CDR3 length: 14

CDR3 DNA: TGCGCCAGCAGCCCGACTAGCGGGGGGTCCGGGGAGCTGTTTTTT
CDR3 protein: CASSPTSGGSGELFF
J gene: TRBJ2-2
V gene: TRBV5-1
D gene: TRBD2
clone size: .
CDR3 length: 15

CDR3 DNA: TGTGCCAGCAGCCCCTCTAGCGAAAAGTACGAGCAGTACTTC
CDR3 protein: CASSPSSEKYEQYF
J gene: TRBJ2-7
V gene: TRBV12-3/TRBV12-4
D gene: .
clone size: .
CDR3 length: 14

CDR3 DNA: TGCGCCAGCAGCTTGGACCCCGGGAATGAGCAGTTCTTC
CDR3 protein: CASSLDPGNEQFF
J gene: TRBJ2-1
V gene: TRBV5-1
D gene: .
clone size: many
CDR3 length: 13

CDR3 DNA: TGTGCCAGCAGTTTAGCCGTAGGGCTGGCTGAAAAACTGTTTTTT
CDR3 protein: CASSLAVGLAEKLFF
J gene: TRBJ1-4
V gene: TRBV12-3/TRBV12-4
D gene: .
clone size: .
CDR3 length: 15

CDR3 DNA: TGTGCCAGCAGTTTAACCGGGACCCAAGAGACCCAGTACTTC
CDR3 protein: CASSLTGTQETQYF
J gene: TRBJ2-5
V gene: TRBV28
D gene: .
clone size: many
CDR3 length: 14

CDR3 DNA: TGCGCCAGCAGCCAAGTACAGGACGGGTCACCCCTCCACTTT
CDR3 protein: CASSQVQDGSPLHF
J gene: TRBJ1-6
V gene: TRBV4-1
D gene: .
clone size: many
CDR3 length: 14

CDR3 DNA: TGCGCCAGCAGTGAGGACAGGGGGTACATGAACACTGAAGCTTTCTTT
CDR3 protein: CASSEDRGYMNTEAFF
J gene: TRBJ1-1
V gene: TRBV10-2
D gene: TRBD1
clone size: many
CDR3 length: 16

CDR3 DNA: TGCGCCAGCAGCGACGGACAGGGTAGAGCTAACTATGGCTACACCTTC
CDR3 protein: CASSDGQGRANYGYTF
J gene: TRBJ1-2
V gene: TRBV5-1
D gene: TRBD1
clone size: many
CDR3 length: 16

CDR3 DNA: TGTGCCAGCAGCCGTCCGGACAGACCCTATGGCTACACCTTC
CDR3 protein: CASSRPDRPYGYTF
J gene: TRBJ1-2
V gene: TRBV28
D gene: .
clone size: few
CDR3 length: 14

CDR3 DNA: TGCGCCAGCAGCCCCCAACCCGGTCGTGAAAAACTGTTTTTT
CDR3 protein: CASSPQPGREKLFF
J gene: TRBJ1-4
V gene: TRBV5-1
D gene: .
clone size: many
CDR3 length: 14

CDR3 DNA: TGTGCCTGTCGCCCCGACACGAGCACAGATACGCAGTATTTT
CDR3 protein: CACRPDTSTDTQYF
J gene: TRBJ2-3
V gene: TRBV30
D gene: .
clone size: .
CDR3 length: 14

CDR3 DNA: TGTGCCAGCAGTTTATACCCTCCGGGACAGGGGGCAGGTGAGCAGTACTTC
CDR3 protein: CASSLYPPGQGAGEQYF
J gene: TRBJ2-7
V gene: TRBV27
D gene: TRBD1
clone size: many
CDR3 length: 17

CDR3 DNA: TGTGCCAGCACGGGGGATCAAACGTTAGCTTTCTTT
CDR3 protein: CASTGDQTLAFF
J gene: TRBJ1-1
V gene: TRBV2
D gene: .
clone size: few
CDR3 length: 12

CDR3 DNA: TGCGCCAGCAGCGGGGACAGGTTCTCTGGGGCCAACGTCCTGACTTTC
CDR3 protein: CASSGDRFSGANVLTF
J gene: TRBJ2-6
V gene: TRBV5-1
D gene: TRBD1
clone size: many
CDR3 length: 16

CDR3 DNA: TGTGCCAGCAGTTACGGGTCCGGGGAGCTGTTTTTT
CDR3 protein: CASSYGSGELFF
J gene: TRBJ2-2
V gene: TRBV6-2/TRBV6-3
D gene: .
clone size: many
CDR3 length: 12

CDR3 DNA: TGCGCCAGCAGCCAAAGCGGGCAGAATCAGCCCCAGCATTTT
CDR3 protein: CASSQSGQNQPQHF
J gene: TRBJ1-5
V gene: TRBV4-1
D gene: .
clone size: many
CDR3 length: 14

CDR3 DNA: TGTGCCAGCAGTTACCGCCCTCTGGGGATCTCCTACAATGAGCAGTTCTTC
CDR3 protein: CASSYRPLGISYNEQFF
J gene: TRBJ2-1
V gene: TRBV6-2/TRBV6-3
D gene: .
clone size: .
CDR3 length: 17

CDR3 DNA: TGTGCCAGCAGCGGGGGGGGGAGCGGGGGGCCCAATGAGCAGTTCTTC
CDR3 protein: CASSGGGSGGPNEQFF
J gene: TRBJ2-1
V gene: TRBV5-5
D gene: TRBD2
clone size: .
CDR3 length: 16

CDR3 DNA: TGTGCCAGCAGCTCGGGACAAGAACATGTTGAAGCTTTCTTT
CDR3 protein: CASSSGQEHVEAFF
J gene: TRBJ1-1
V gene: TRBV7-2
D gene: .
clone size: many
CDR3 length: 14

CDR3 DNA: TGTGCCAGTAGTATAGGAGGGGCTGGGGCCAACGTCCTGACTTTC
CDR3 protein: CASSIGGAGANVLTF
J gene: TRBJ2-6
V gene: TRBV19
D gene: .
clone size: many
CDR3 length: 15

CDR3 DNA: TGTGCCAGCAGTTTTACCGGGACTGCCTCGGGAAAACTGTTTTTT
CDR3 protein: CASSFTGTASGKLFF
J gene: TRBJ1-4
V gene: TRBV12-3/TRBV12-4
D gene: .
clone size: few
CDR3 length: 15

CDR3 DNA: TGTGCCAGCAATCCTACAGGGGGCTTAACTGAAGCTTTCTTT
CDR3 protein: CASNPTGGLTEAFF
J gene: TRBJ1-1
V gene: TRBV12-3/TRBV12-4
D gene: TRBD1
clone size: .
CDR3 length: 14

CDR3 DNA: TGTGCCACCAGTGATCCCAGGGGGTTGGGTGGAAACATTCAGTACTTC
CDR3 protein: CATSDPRGLGGNIQYF
J gene: TRBJ2-4
V gene: TRBV24-1
D gene: TRBD1
clone size: many
CDR3 length: 16

CDR3 DNA: TGTGCCAGCAGCGTGGGGACTAGCGGGGGACAGAGAACCGGGGAGCTGTTTTTT
CDR3 protein: CASSVGTSGGQRTGELFF
J gene: TRBJ2-2
V gene: TRBV9
D gene: TRBD2
clone size: few
CDR3 length: 18

CDR3 DNA: TGTGCCAGCAGCCAAGATGTCAGAAACACTGAAGCTTTCTTT
CDR3 protein: CASSQDVRNTEAFF
J gene: TRBJ1-1
V gene: TRBV3-1
D gene: .
clone size: .
CDR3 length: 14

CDR3 DNA: TGTGCCACCCAAGGACTAGCGGGGGGGACCCAGTACTTC
CDR3 protein: CATQGLAGGTQYF
J gene: TRBJ2-5
V gene: TRBV2
D gene: TRBD2
clone size: few
CDR3 length: 13

CDR3 DNA: TGTGCCACCCGACAGGGGGAGCGATCACCCCTCCACTTT
CDR3 protein: CATRQGERSPLHF
J gene: TRBJ1-6
V gene: TRBV10-3
D gene: TRBD1
clone size: many
CDR3 length: 13

CDR3 DNA: TGTGCCAGCAGTTACGAGGGAGACCCGAAAGAGACCCAGTACTTC
CDR3 protein: CASSYEGDPKETQYF
J gene: TRBJ2-5
V gene: TRBV6-2/TRBV6-3
D gene: .
clone size: many
CDR3 length: 15

CDR3 DNA: TGTGCCAGCAGATCCGACAGGGACAGCAATCAGCCCCAGCATTTT
CDR3 protein: CASRSDRDSNQPQHF
J gene: TRBJ1-5
V gene: TRBV6-2/TRBV6-3
D gene: TRBD1
clone size: .
CDR3 length: 15

CDR3 DNA: TGCAGTGCTAGAGATTGGTCTAGCGGGGTGGGTGAGACCCAGTACTTC
CDR3 protein: CSARDWSSGVGETQYF
J gene: TRBJ2-5
V gene: TRBV20-1
D gene: TRBD2
clone size: .
CDR3 length: 16

CDR3 DNA: TGCGCCAGCAGCTGGGACACATACAATGAGCAGTTCTTC
CDR3 protein: CASSWDTYNEQFF
J gene: TRBJ2-1
V gene: TRBV5-1
D gene: .
clone size: many
CDR3 length: 13

CDR3 DNA: TGTGCCAGCAGTTATCCCAGAGGGGGTCTCAGCTACGAGCAGTACTTC
CDR3 protein: CASSYPRGGLSYEQYF
J gene: TRBJ2-7
V gene: TRBV12-3/TRBV12-4
D gene: .
clone size: many
CDR3 length: 16

CDR3 DNA: TGCAGTGCCATCGGGCAGGGGGCCTACGAGCAGTACTTC
CDR3 protein: CSAIGQGAYEQYF
J gene: TRBJ2-7
V gene: TRBV20-1
D gene: TRBD1
clone size: many
CDR3 length: 13

CDR3 DNA: TGTGCCAGCAGCCTTCTAGCGGGGCCGCAAGAGACCCAGTACTTC
CDR3 protein: CASSLLAGPQETQYF
J gene: TRBJ2-5
V gene: TRBV7-6
D gene: TRBD2
clone size: many
CDR3 length: 15

CDR3 DNA: TGTGCCCGCCTCGGGGACAGGGGGCATCAGCCCCAGCATTTT
CDR3 protein: CARLGDRGHQPQHF
J gene: TRBJ1-5
V gene: TRBV11-2
D gene: TRBD1
clone size: .
CDR3 length: 14